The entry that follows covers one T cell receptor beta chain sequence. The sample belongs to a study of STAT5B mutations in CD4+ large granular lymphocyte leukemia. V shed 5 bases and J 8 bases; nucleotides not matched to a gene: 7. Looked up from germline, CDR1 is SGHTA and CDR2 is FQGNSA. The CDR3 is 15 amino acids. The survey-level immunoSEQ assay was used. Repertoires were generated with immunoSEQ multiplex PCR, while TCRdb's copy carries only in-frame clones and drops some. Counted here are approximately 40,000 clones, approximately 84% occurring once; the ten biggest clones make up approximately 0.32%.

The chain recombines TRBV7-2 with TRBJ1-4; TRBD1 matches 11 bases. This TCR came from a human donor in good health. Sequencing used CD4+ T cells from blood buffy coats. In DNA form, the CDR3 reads TGTGCCAGCAGCCCGGGACAGGGGGGTTGGGAAAAACTGTTTTTT. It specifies CASSPGQGGWEKLFF.